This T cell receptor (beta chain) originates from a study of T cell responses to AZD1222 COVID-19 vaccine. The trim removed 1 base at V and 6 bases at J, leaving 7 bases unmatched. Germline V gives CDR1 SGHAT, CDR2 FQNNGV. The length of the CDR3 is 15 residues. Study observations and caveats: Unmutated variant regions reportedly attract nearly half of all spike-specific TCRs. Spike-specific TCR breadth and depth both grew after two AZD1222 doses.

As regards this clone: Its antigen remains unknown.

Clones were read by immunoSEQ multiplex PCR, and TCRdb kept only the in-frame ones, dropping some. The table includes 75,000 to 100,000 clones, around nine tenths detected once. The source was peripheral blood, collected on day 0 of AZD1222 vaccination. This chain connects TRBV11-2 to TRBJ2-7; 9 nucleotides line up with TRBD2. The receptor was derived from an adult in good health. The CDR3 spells CASSLGAGGTREQYF. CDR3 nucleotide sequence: TGTGCCAGCAGCTTAGGCGCGGGAGGGACCCGCGAGCAGTACTTC.